Presented here are 21 T cell receptor beta chains from one specimen sequenced in a study of T cells in Graves' hyperthyroidism and ophthalmopathy. RNA transcripts provided the source from which TCR beta CDR3 regions were amplified. HTBI primers were used for first-round RT-PCR of the TCR CDR3. TCRdb re-called the multiplex PCR reads through MiXCR, storing one row per CDR3 protein. Of about 460,000 distinct CDR3 sequences in the sample, approximately 22% were seen once. The source material was blood. These receptors all stem from a woman in her 70s with Graves' ophthalmopathy.

The CDR3 sequence is CASTGGTGPQHF. The CDR3 DNA follows: TGTGCCAGCACCGGAGGGACAGGGCCCCAGCATTTT. V is TRBV25-1 and J is TRBJ1-5; 8 nucleotides match TRBD1. The ends lost 7 bases at V and 9 bases at J; junction bases unmatched: 5. Germline CDR1 is MGHDK and CDR2 is SYGVNS. CDR3 length: 12 residues.

The chain combines TRBV12-3 or TRBV12-4 with TRBJ2-7, with TRBD2 identical over 8 bases. Trimming took 3 bases from V and 0 from J; bases not matched to a gene: 10. The CDR3 runs 17 residues. Written as DNA, the CDR3 is TGTGCCAGCAGTTTTGGGATAGCGGGGCTAAACTCCTACGAGCAGTACTTC. As protein: CASSFGIAGLNSYEQYF.

V usage is TRBV29-1 and J usage is TRBJ2-7; TRBD1 aligns across 8 bases. The germline V gene has CDR1 SQVTM and CDR2 ANQGSEA. Trimming removed 3 bases from V and 3 bases from J; junction bases left unmatched: 4. The CDR3 has 13 residues. This CDR3 is CSVEAGGGYEQYF. CDR3 coding DNA: TGCAGCGTTGAGGCAGGGGGCGGCTACGAGCAGTACTTC.

The table lists this clonotype with many counts. The chain links TRBV7-9 to TRBJ2-1; D gene ambiguous. With 5 bases removed from V and 10 bases from J, the gap between germline ends came to 9 bases. The CDR3 loop spans 11 amino acids. Germline loops: CDR1 SEHNR, CDR2 FQNEAQ (reference sequence). CDR3 DNA: TGTGCCAGCAGCGTCCTATGGGAGCAGTTCTTC. Translation gives CASSVLWEQFF. Looking up the rest from reference TRBV7-9 and TRBJ2-1 gives the full variable domain: DTGVSQNPRHKITKRGQNVTFRCDPISEHNRLYWYRQTLGQGPEFLTYFQNEAQLEKSRLLSDRFSAERPKGSFSTLEIQRTEQGDSAMYLCASSVLWEQFFGPGTRLTVL.

The sample holds a few counts of this clonotype. The V call is TRBV6-2 or TRBV6-3, the J call TRBJ2-1; D is undetermined. With 5 bases removed from V and 0 bases from J, the gap between germline ends came to 11 bases. From germline, CDR1 is MNHEY and CDR2 SVGEGT. The CDR3 spans 15 residues. Written as DNA, the CDR3 is TGTGCCAGCAGTCTGGAGCGAGGCTCCTACAATGAGCAGTTCTTC. Translated, it gives CASSLERGSYNEQFF.

This clonotype was seen at least ten times. The rearrangement links TRBV2 to TRBJ2-2; D not certain. The CDR3 contains 16 residues. The V and J ends lost 5 bases and 0 bases respectively, with 13 bases between them. Germline values: CDR1 SNHLY, CDR2 FYNNEI. This CDR3 is CASSYGRQANTGELFF. In DNA, the CDR3 is TGTGCCAGCAGTTATGGCAGGCAAGCGAACACCGGGGAGCTGTTTTTT.

This clonotype turned up a few times. The chain has TRBV7-8 and TRBJ1-1; TRBD1 agrees at 7 bases. The trim removed 5 bases at V and 4 bases at J, leaving 13 bases unmatched. The CDR3 loop spans 16 amino acids. Germline CDR1 SGHVS, CDR2 FQNEAQ. This CDR3 reads CASSAPGGRKGTEAFF. CDR3 bases: TGTGCCAGCAGCGCACCAGGGGGGAGGAAGGGCACTGAAGCTTTCTTT.

Notes on this clonotype: A much larger clonotype is one base distant, so this may be a read error. This chain uses TRBV12-3 or TRBV12-4 with TRBJ2-5; possibly TRBD2 for D (6 bases). Between the trimmed V and J ends, which lost 1 base and 5 bases, there was a span of 11 bases. CDR3 length: 14 residues. The CDR3 is CASSLVAGRETQYF. In nucleotides, the CDR3 is TGTGCCAGCAGTTTAGTGGCAGGGAGGGAGACCCAGTACTTC.

In its sample, this clonotype was seen many times. V gene TRBV2 combines with J gene TRBJ1-1; a possible D gene is TRBD1 (5 bases). The germline V gene has CDR1 SNHLY and CDR2 FYNNEI. The V end was cut by 6 bases, the J end by 5 bases, with 16 bases between. The CDR3 has 14 amino acids. CDR3 amino acids: CASSPGRGGTEAFF. CDR3 nucleotides: TGTGCCAGCAGCCCAGGTAGGGGAGGAACTGAAGCTTTCTTT.

This clonotype was counted many times. The chain links TRBV7-8 to TRBJ2-1, with D maybe TRBD1 (7 bases). Germline lookup yields CDR1 SGHVS and CDR2 FQNEAQ. Trimming removed 5 bases at V and 2 bases at J, with 16 bases between. The length of the CDR3 is 16 residues. Written as DNA, the CDR3 is TGTGCCAGCAGCACCCCAGGGGGGTTAGCCTACAATGAGCAGTTCTTC. This gives the protein CASSTPGGLAYNEQFF.

The J gene is TRBJ2-1, the V gene TRBV7-2; possible D gene TRBD2, 5 bases. Germline V gene sequence: CDR1 SGHTA, CDR2 FQGNSA. The CDR3 sequence is 16 residues long. V gave up 1 base and J gave up 4 bases, with 14 bases separating them. CDR3 protein: CASSLEPGSGYNEQFF. The CDR3 DNA reads as TGTGCCAGCAGCTTAGAACCGGGGAGCGGTTACAATGAGCAGTTCTTC.

This clonotype showed up many times. The V gene is TRBV12-3 or TRBV12-4, the J gene TRBJ2-7; a possible D gene is TRBD2 (6 bases). This CDR3 has 15 amino acids. V gave up 3 bases and J gave up 7 bases, with 19 bases separating them. The CDR3 DNA follows: TGTGCCAGCAGTTTTTCCATAGGGCCGACTAGTGAGCAGTACTTC. Translated, it gives CASSFSIGPTSEQYF.

This clonotype was observed many times. This chain uses TRBV20-1 with TRBJ1-2, with TRBD1 identical over 8 bases. Germline V gives CDR1 DFQATT, CDR2 SNEGSKA (reference sequence). The CDR3 has 12 residues. J was trimmed by 4 bases and V by 6 bases; bases with no gene match: 4. This CDR3 reads CSALTGGYGYTF. The CDR3 DNA is TGCAGTGCGCTCACAGGGGGCTATGGCTACACCTTC.

This clonotype was counted many times. The rearrangement uses TRBV6-1 and TRBJ1-1, with a tentative D call TRBD1 (6 bases). V lost 5 bases and J lost 0, with 10 bases in between. The germline gives CDR1 MNHNS, CDR2 SASEGT. The CDR3 is 14 residues long. The CDR3 coding sequence is TGTGCCAGCAGTTCCAGGGGTGTGAACACTGAAGCTTTCTTT. It yields the protein CASSSRGVNTEAFF.

This clonotype has a handful of counts. The chain uses TRBV19 and TRBJ1-1; 7 bases agree with TRBD1. J was trimmed by 1 base and V by 5 bases; bases with no gene match: 4. This CDR3 has 14 amino acids. CDR1 is LNHDA and CDR2 is SQIVND in the germline V gene (reference sequence). CDR3 residues: CASSPWDRNTEAFF. The CDR3 DNA reads TGTGCCAGTAGTCCTTGGGACAGGAACACTGAAGCTTTCTTT.

This clonotype turned up a few times. CDR3 protein: CSAHQVTQYF. CDR3 in DNA: TGCAGTGCACATCAGGTTACGCAGTATTTT. The chain is built from TRBV20-1 and TRBJ2-3, with unresolved D. The V end lost 6 bases, the J end lost 8 bases, and 9 bases lay between the germline ends. The CDR3 contains 10 residues. Germline V gene lookup returns CDR1 DFQATT and CDR2 SNEGSKA (reference sequence).

At least ten counts were recorded for this clonotype. The chain carries TRBV3-1 and TRBJ2-7; TRBD2 agrees at 7 bases. The CDR3 runs 15 residues. Germline V CDR1 and CDR2: LGHDT, YNNKEL (reference sequence). J was trimmed by 7 bases and V by 2 bases; bases with no gene match: 11. Here the CDR3 DNA reads TGTGCCAGCAGCCAACAACCTAGCGGCCCCCTGGAGCAGTACTTC. It codes for CASSQQPSGPLEQYF.

The chain links TRBV20-1 to TRBJ1-2, with 7 bases that match TRBD1. The germline V gene has CDR1 DFQATT and CDR2 SNEGSKA (reference sequence). After removal of 1 base from V and 5 bases from J, the junction contained 10 bases not matched to a gene. This CDR3 contains 15 residues. The chain's CDR3 is CSARGDSQGGYGYTF. In DNA form, the CDR3 reads TGCAGTGCTAGAGGGGACAGTCAAGGGGGATATGGCTACACCTTC.

This clonotype was counted between two and nine times. The V and J genes are TRBV28 and TRBJ1-2; D possibly corresponds to TRBD1 (6 bases). Germline CDR1 reads MDHEN; CDR2 reads SYDVKM. The germline V and J ends were trimmed by 5 bases and 5 bases, with 21 bases remaining between them. CDR3 length equals 16 residues. CDR3 coding DNA: TGTGCCAGCAGTAATCGCCAGGGGATATTTTCTTATGGCTACACCTTC. It translates to CASSNRQGIFSYGYTF.

The chain is built from TRBV19 and TRBJ2-2; D perhaps matches TRBD2 (5 bases). The CDR3 runs 15 residues. V lost 4 bases and J lost 5, with 14 bases in between. Looked up from germline, CDR1 is LNHDA and CDR2 is SQIVND (reference sequence). The CDR3 DNA is TGTGCCAGTAGTAGCCGGGGATTCGGAACCGGGGAGCTGTTTTTT. This encodes CASSSRGFGTGELFF.

This clonotype was seen only once. This may come from a read error, since a much larger clone is one base off. This chain connects TRBV6-2 or TRBV6-3 to TRBJ2-1; 10 nucleotides align to TRBD2. The better agreement between TRBJ2-7 and the DNA end casts doubt on the J call. Per germline, CDR1 MNHEY and CDR2 SVGEGT. The CDR3 length is 13 residues. The CDR3 sequence: CATKRGGMNEQYF. CDR3 DNA: TGTGCCACAAAGCGGGGGGGTATGAATGAGCAGTACTTC.